This passage covers 24 T cell receptor beta chains from one sample sequenced in a study of blood T cell repertoires in COVID-19. The data were produced by immunoSEQ multiplex PCR, yet TCRdb's version contains in-frame clones alone and is incomplete. The data show about 340,000 clones, around four fifths seen once. The sequenced sample consisted of peripheral blood. The receptors here all came from a man aged 30 to 39 with active or convalescent COVID-19.

In nucleotides, the CDR3 is TGCGCCAGCAGCCAAGTCGTTGTGACTAGCGGGGAGTACCAAGAGACCCAGTACTTC. Translated, it gives CASSQVVVTSGEYQETQYF. The chain couples TRBV4-3 to TRBJ2-5; TRBD2 matches 11 bases. Per the germline V gene, CDR1 is LGHNA and CDR2 is YSLEER. The V gene end was trimmed by 1 base and the J gene end by 0 bases; junction bases not matched to a gene: 10. This CDR3 contains 19 residues.

The chain carries TRBV7-8 and TRBJ2-1; a weak D match, TRBD2 (6 bases). The V end was cut by 5 bases, the J end by 3 bases, with 14 bases between. CDR1 and CDR2 (germline): SGHVS, FQNEAQ. The CDR3 runs 15 residues. The CDR3 DNA reads TGTGCCAGCAGCCCCGGGTCGGGAGTCTACAATGAGCAGTTCTTC. This encodes CASSPGSGVYNEQFF.

Details on this clone: One end of the junction does not line up with germline, which may come from a read error. The chain has TRBV6-1 and TRBJ2-7, with TRBD1 identical over 9 bases. The CDR3 contains 14 residues. Germline V gene lookup returns CDR1 MNHNS and CDR2 SASEGT. The CDR3 DNA sequence: TGTGTCAGCAGTTCCGGGACAGGGATCTGGGAGCAGTACTTC. It encodes CVSSSGTGIWEQYF.

This sequence joins TRBV4-2 and TRBJ1-1, with 8 positions matching TRBD1. The J segment lost 4 bases and the V segment lost 3 bases, leaving 7 bases of the junction unmatched. The CDR3 runs to 15 residues. In germline, CDR1 is LGHNA, CDR2 YNFKEQ. CDR3 sequence reads: CASSQRQGASTEAFF. CDR3 sequence (DNA): TGTGCCAGCAGCCAGCGTCAGGGGGCCAGCACTGAAGCTTTCTTT.

The chain carries TRBV6-6 and TRBJ2-7; no definite D call. Germline values: CDR1 MNHNY, CDR2 SVGAGI (reference sequence). CDR3 length: 12 residues. V was trimmed by 0 bases and J by 7 bases, leaving 7 bases between them. The CDR3 region has the DNA TGTGCCAGCAGTTACTCAAATAGAGAGCAGTACTTC. Translated: CASSYSNREQYF.

Worth noting for this clone: The same CDR3 also results from other DNA sequences found in this sample. The chain carries TRBV27 and TRBJ2-7; 7 nucleotides align to TRBD2. J gave up 2 bases and V 4 bases, and 2 bases lay outside the gene matches. Germline lookup yields CDR1 MNHEY and CDR2 SMNVEV (reference sequence). This CDR3 spans 13 amino acids. The CDR3 protein is CASSWGGTYEQYF. The CDR3 nucleotides are TGTGCCAGCAGTTGGGGGGGAACCTACGAGCAGTACTTC.

The chain uses TRBV7-8 and TRBJ1-5; D is unclear. Germline CDR1 is SGHVS and CDR2 is FQNEAQ. The CDR3 length is 15 residues. The ends were cut back, 5 bases at V and 6 bases at J, with 17 bases in the middle. The CDR3: CASSPEGVTGQPQHF. In DNA, the CDR3 is TGTGCCAGCAGCCCAGAAGGAGTGACGGGTCAGCCCCAGCATTTT.

The V gene is TRBV6-2 or TRBV6-3, the J gene TRBJ1-6, with TRBD1 identical over 7 bases. This CDR3 is 13 amino acids long. Germline CDR1 is MNHEY and CDR2 is SVGEGT. V was clipped by 7 bases and J by 9 bases; unmatched bases: 6. CDR3 sequence reads: CASTPQGSSPLHF. The CDR3 bases are TGTGCCAGCACCCCACAGGGGAGTTCACCCCTCCACTTT.

The genes are TRBV6-5 and TRBJ1-1; no reliable D call. Deletions cut 0 bases from V and 6 bases from J, with 8 bases between. Germline values: CDR1 MNHEY, CDR2 SVGAGI. The CDR3 is made up of 13 amino acids. CDR3 DNA sequence: TGTGCCAGCAGTTACTCCAGAGGTCCTGAAGCTTTCTTT. Its translation: CASSYSRGPEAFF.

The chain links TRBV2 to TRBJ1-1; 7 bases line up with TRBD1. Germline CDR1 SNHLY, CDR2 FYNNEI. With 3 bases clipped from V and 4 bases from J, the junction kept 5 bases outside the gene matches. This CDR3 contains 14 residues. The DNA of the CDR3 is TGTGCCAGCAGTGAGGAGGGGGCGGCCACTGAAGCTTTCTTT. It specifies CASSEEGAATEAFF. Filled out from reference TRBV2 and TRBJ1-1, the complete variable domain reads EPEVTQTPSHQVTQMGQEVILRCVPISNHLYFYWYRQILGQKVEFLVSFYNNEISEKSEIFDDQFSVERPDGSNFTLKIRSTKLEDSAMYFCASSEEGAATEAFFGQGTRLTVV.

The chain uses TRBV12-2 and TRBJ2-7; no check of the table's D call, TRBD2, against the DNA was made. TRBV12-2 is a listed pseudogene. This CDR3 has 14 residues. The CDR3 is CASRLGGGPGEQYF. The CDR3 region has the DNA TGTGCAAGTCGCTTAGGGGGAGGGCCCGGAGAGCAGTACTTC.

CDR3 amino acids: CASSQDRGHQPQHF. The CDR3 DNA reads TGTGCCAGCAGCCAGGACAGGGGGCATCAGCCCCAGCATTTT. The chain uses TRBV3-1 (or the pseudogene TRBV3-2) and TRBJ1-5; 11 positions agree with TRBD1. This CDR3 spans 14 amino acids. The V gene's germline CDR1 is LGHDT and CDR2 YNNKEL (reference sequence). Trimming took 3 bases from V and 5 from J; bases not matched to a gene: 0.

The chain carries TRBV27 and TRBJ2-1; 7 bases agree with TRBD2. V was pared by 0 bases and J by 7 bases, with 3 bases of the junction left unmatched. This CDR3 region has 14 residues. The V gene's germline CDR1 is MNHEY and CDR2 SMNVEV (reference sequence). CDR3 DNA sequence: TGTGCCAGCAGTTTATCGGGCGGGAGTAATGAGCAGTTCTTC. Protein: CASSLSGGSNEQFF.

V and J are TRBV6-1 and TRBJ2-1, with TRBD2 matching 13 bases. This CDR3 region has 16 residues. Germline values: CDR1 MNHNS, CDR2 SASEGT. V lost 4 bases and J lost 8; bases outside the gene matches: 8. The CDR3 loop is CASSVGLAGAKHEQFF. The CDR3 nucleotides are TGTGCCAGCAGTGTCGGACTAGCGGGGGCAAAGCATGAGCAGTTCTTC.

The V gene is TRBV7-9, the J gene TRBJ1-2; D possibly corresponds to TRBD1 (5 bases). The V end lost 0 bases, the J end lost 4 bases, and 9 bases lay between the germline ends. The CDR3 totals 14 residues. From germline, CDR1 is SEHNR and CDR2 FQNEAQ (reference sequence). CDR3 sequence (DNA): TGTGCCAGCAGCTTAGCCATAGACAGCTATGGCTACACCTTC. Its translation: CASSLAIDSYGYTF. The complete variable domain, with remaining parts taken from reference TRBV7-9 and TRBJ1-2, reads DTGVSQNPRHKITKRGQNVTFRCDPISEHNRLYWYRQTLGQGPEFLTYFQNEAQLEKSRLLSDRFSAERPKGSFSTLEIQRTEQGDSAMYLCASSLAIDSYGYTFGSGTRLTVV.

J is TRBJ1-6 and V is TRBV10-3, with a possible D match to TRBD1 (6 bases). Trimming cost V 4 bases and J 8 bases, with 12 bases left between them. Per germline, CDR1 ENHRY and CDR2 SYGVKD. This CDR3 comprises 14 residues. CDR3 bases: TGTGCCATCAGTGGCGGGGGCAGCGATTCACCCCTCCACTTT. Translation: CAISGGGSDSPLHF.

The chain's CDR3 is CASSVSRGNQPQHF. CDR3 DNA sequence: TGTGCCAGCAGTGTCTCCCGGGGCAATCAGCCCCAGCATTTT. The V gene is TRBV2, the J gene TRBJ1-5; no definite D call. The V gene's germline CDR1 is SNHLY and CDR2 FYNNEI. The CDR3 is made up of 14 amino acids. V shed 4 bases and J shed 2 bases, with 9 bases lying between them.

The rearrangement links TRBV11-2 to TRBJ1-2; tentative D call: TRBD1 (6 bases). V lost 1 base, J lost 8 bases, and 17 bases lay in between. CDR1 SGHAT and CDR2 FQNNGV come from the germline V gene. The CDR3 loop spans 15 amino acids. The CDR3 sequence is CASSLGRGGAGGYTF. DNA of the CDR3: TGTGCCAGCAGCTTAGGGAGGGGGGGCGCAGGGGGCTACACCTTC.

The chain combines TRBV6-2 or TRBV6-3 with TRBJ1-2, with TRBD1 as a possible D gene (5 bases). This CDR3 contains 17 residues. CDR1 and CDR2 (germline): MNHEY, SVGEGT. V was cut by 0 bases and J by 0 bases, with 14 bases left in between. The CDR3 nucleotides are TGTGCCAGCAGTTACTCGAAGGGGAGGACCTCTAACTATGGCTACACCTTC. It yields the protein CASSYSKGRTSNYGYTF.

This chain connects TRBV4-2 to TRBJ2-7; 8 bases map to TRBD2. Looked up from germline, CDR1 is LGHNA and CDR2 is YNFKEQ. After removal of 1 base from V and 7 bases from J, the junction contained 12 bases not matched to a gene. The CDR3 sequence is 16 residues long. In DNA, the CDR3 is TGTGCCAGCAGCCAAGGGGGGACTAGTCTCTCGGGGGAGCAGTACTTC. It specifies CASSQGGTSLSGEQYF.

This clone was recorded once. The chain joins TRBV21-1 to TRBJ2-3; TRBD2 is taken as the D call from the table, unchecked against the DNA. TRBV21-1 is shown as a pseudogene. The CDR3 has 11 amino acids. CDR3 nucleotide sequence: TGTGCCACCCCGAGGTCAGATACGCAGTATTTT. Protein sequence: CATPRSDTQYF.

V gene TRBV4-1 combines with J gene TRBJ2-6, with TRBD1 identical over 7 bases. This CDR3 contains 16 residues. CDR1 is MGHRA and CDR2 is YSYEKL in the germline V gene. Trimming removed 1 base from V and 2 bases from J; junction bases left unmatched: 2. CDR3 in DNA: TGCGCCAGCAGCCAAGCCGGACAGGCTGGGGCCAACGTCCTGACTTTC. Amino acids: CASSQAGQAGANVLTF.

This chain's CDR3 is CASNHFNQPQHF. The DNA for the CDR3 is TGTGCCAGCAACCACTTCAATCAGCCCCAGCATTTT. The rearrangement links TRBV6-5 to TRBJ1-5; no clear D gene. The CDR3 contains 12 residues. The V and J ends lost 7 bases and 3 bases respectively, with 7 bases between them. Germline CDR1 MNHEY, CDR2 SVGAGI.

V gene TRBV5-1 combines with J gene TRBJ1-2, with D possibly TRBD1 on 6 matching bases. This CDR3 is 13 amino acids long. Germline V gives CDR1 SGHRS, CDR2 YFSETQ. The V end was cut by 2 bases, the J end by 3 bases, with 8 bases between. This chain's CDR3 is CASSLQGDYGYTF. DNA for the CDR3: TGCGCCAGCAGCTTACAGGGAGACTATGGCTACACCTTC.